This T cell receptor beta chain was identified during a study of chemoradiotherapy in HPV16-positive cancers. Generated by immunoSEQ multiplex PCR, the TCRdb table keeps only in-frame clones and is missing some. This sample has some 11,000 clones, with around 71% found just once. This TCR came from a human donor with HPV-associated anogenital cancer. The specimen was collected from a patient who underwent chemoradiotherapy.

In nucleotides, the CDR3 is TGCGCCAGCAACCTAGCGGGAGCGACAGATACGCAGTATTTT. Amino acid sequence: CASNLAGATDTQYF. The rearrangement links TRBV5-1 to TRBJ2-3, with 10 bases identical to TRBD2. CDR1 is SGHRS and CDR2 is YFSETQ in the germline V gene. The trim removed 6 bases at V and 3 bases at J, leaving 4 bases unmatched. The length of the CDR3 is 14 residues.